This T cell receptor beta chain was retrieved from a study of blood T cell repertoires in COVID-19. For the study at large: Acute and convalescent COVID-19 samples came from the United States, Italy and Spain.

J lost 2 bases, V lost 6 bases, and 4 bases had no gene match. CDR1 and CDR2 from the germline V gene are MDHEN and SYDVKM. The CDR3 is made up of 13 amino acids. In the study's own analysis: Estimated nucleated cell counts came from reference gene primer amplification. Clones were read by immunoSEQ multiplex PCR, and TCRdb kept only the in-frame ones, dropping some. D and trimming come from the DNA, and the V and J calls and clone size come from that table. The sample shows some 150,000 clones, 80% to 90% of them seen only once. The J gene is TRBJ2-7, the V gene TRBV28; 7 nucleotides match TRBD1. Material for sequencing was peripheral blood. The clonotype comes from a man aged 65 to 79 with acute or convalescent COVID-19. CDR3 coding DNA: TGTGCCAGCAGGAAGACAGGGCCCTACGAGCAGTACTTC. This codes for CASRKTGPYEQYF.